This is a list of T cell receptor beta chains from one sample in a study of patients and donors after allogeneic stem cell transplantation. MiXCR, run by TCRdb on the RT-PCR reads, gives a single entry per CDR3 protein. The data hold about a million distinct CDR3 sequences, with roughly 18% observed a single time. Sequencing was carried out using blood, either unsorted or a sorted T cell fraction (not recorded which). All receptors derive from a human donor who was either an allogeneic HSCT recipient or a stem cell or donor lymphocyte infusion donor (not recorded which). It is not recorded whose cells these are; they may come from a transplant donor. Each CDR3 is given with its conserved first and last residue. Fields, in order: V gene, clone size, D gene, J gene, CDR3 DNA, CDR3 protein. D genes are given only for firm matches. The size of a clone is reported for some rows only, either as once, few or many, or as a class for expanded clones.

V gene: TRBV29-1
clone size: few
D gene: NA
J gene: TRBJ2-5
CDR3 DNA: TGCAGCGTTTACTGGTGGGGGCAAGAGACCCAGTACTTC
CDR3 protein: CSVYWWGQETQYF

V gene: TRBV12-3/TRBV12-4
clone size: few
D gene: NA
J gene: TRBJ1-2
CDR3 DNA: TGTGCCAGCAGAAGTACCGGGACTAACCCTAACTATGGCTACACCTTC
CDR3 protein: CASRSTGTNPNYGYTF

V gene: TRBV20-1
clone size: few
D gene: TRBD1
J gene: TRBJ1-6
CDR3 DNA: TGCAGTGCTAGAGTCGGGACAGGGCGGGGGTCACCCCTCCACTTT
CDR3 protein: CSARVGTGRGSPLHF

V gene: TRBV14
clone size: NA
D gene: NA
J gene: TRBJ2-7
CDR3 DNA: TGTGCCAGCAGCCCCAAGGATGGGCGGAGGTCGTTTTACGAGCAGTACTTC
CDR3 protein: CASSPKDGRRSFYEQYF

V gene: TRBV9
clone size: NA
D gene: TRBD2
J gene: TRBJ2-5
CDR3 DNA: TGTGCCAGCAGCGTAGTACCTAGCGGGTCCCAAGAGACCCAGTACTTC
CDR3 protein: CASSVVPSGSQETQYF

V gene: TRBV3-1
clone size: few
D gene: NA
J gene: TRBJ2-5
CDR3 DNA: TGTGCCAGCAGCCAGCAATTCCTTGAAGGGGCTTTGGAGACCCAGTACTTC
CDR3 protein: CASSQQFLEGALETQYF

V gene: TRBV20-1
clone size: few
D gene: TRBD2
J gene: TRBJ2-5
CDR3 DNA: TGCAGTGCTAGAGCGGCCCTAGCGGGGAGGCAAGAGACCCAGTACTTC
CDR3 protein: CSARAALAGRQETQYF

V gene: TRBV6-1
clone size: few
D gene: NA
J gene: TRBJ2-5
CDR3 DNA: TGTGCCAGCAGTGAGGACATGCAAGAGACCCAGTACTTC
CDR3 protein: CASSEDMQETQYF

V gene: TRBV2
clone size: once
D gene: NA
J gene: TRBJ1-2
CDR3 DNA: TGTGCCAGCAGTGACAGAAGGGAGGGAGAGGGGAACTATGGCTACACCTTC
CDR3 protein: CASSDRREGEGNYGYTF

V gene: TRBV30
clone size: NA
D gene: NA
J gene: TRBJ2-1
CDR3 DNA: TGTGCCTGGAGTCACAGGTTCAATGAGCAGTTCTTC
CDR3 protein: CAWSHRFNEQFF

V gene: TRBV6-1
clone size: NA
D gene: TRBD1
J gene: TRBJ1-5
CDR3 DNA: TGTGCCAGCAGGGTTGGACAGGGGTTGGGTCAGCCCCAGCATTTT
CDR3 protein: CASRVGQGLGQPQHF

V gene: TRBV6-6
clone size: NA
D gene: NA
J gene: TRBJ2-7
CDR3 DNA: TGTGCCAGCAGTTGGGTTAGAAACGAGCAGTACTTC
CDR3 protein: CASSWVRNEQYF

V gene: TRBV20-1
clone size: few
D gene: TRBD1
J gene: TRBJ1-1
CDR3 DNA: TGCAGTGCTAGAGATTGGTCAGGGGGCGCGGCTGAAGCTTTCTTT
CDR3 protein: CSARDWSGGAAEAFF

V gene: TRBV9
clone size: many
D gene: NA
J gene: TRBJ2-3
CDR3 DNA: TGTGCCAGCAGCGTAGAGGGGGATACGCAGTATTTT
CDR3 protein: CASSVEGDTQYF

V gene: TRBV20-1
clone size: NA
D gene: NA
J gene: TRBJ2-1
CDR3 DNA: TGCAGTGCTAGAATAGGGGATTATAAGAGCTCCTACAATGAGCAGTTCTTC
CDR3 protein: CSARIGDYKSSYNEQFF

V gene: TRBV20-1
clone size: NA
D gene: NA
J gene: TRBJ2-7
CDR3 DNA: TGCAGTGCTAGAGATCGTGAGGCCTACGAGCAGTACTTC
CDR3 protein: CSARDREAYEQYF

V gene: TRBV20-1
clone size: NA
D gene: TRBD1
J gene: TRBJ1-2
CDR3 DNA: TGCAGTGCTAGAGATTCGACAGGGTATGGCTACACCTTC
CDR3 protein: CSARDSTGYGYTF

V gene: TRBV6-1
clone size: NA
D gene: TRBD2
J gene: TRBJ2-5
CDR3 DNA: TGTGCCACCACCGAGCGGGGGGCGACAGAGACCCAGTACTTC
CDR3 protein: CATTERGATETQYF

V gene: TRBV10-3
clone size: few
D gene: NA
J gene: TRBJ2-7
CDR3 DNA: TGTGCCATCAGTGAGTCGGGGGGCTGGGACGAGCAGTACTTC
CDR3 protein: CAISESGGWDEQYF

V gene: TRBV24-1
clone size: NA
D gene: NA
J gene: TRBJ2-3
CDR3 DNA: TGTGCCACCAGTGATCCCTATAACACCGACGGGGGTTGGACAGATACGCAGTATTTT
CDR3 protein: CATSDPYNTDGGWTDTQYF

V gene: TRBV12-3/TRBV12-4
clone size: NA
D gene: NA
J gene: TRBJ2-7
CDR3 DNA: TGTGCCAGCAGTCCGGGGAGGACAAGAAGCCACGAGCAGTACTTC
CDR3 protein: CASSPGRTRSHEQYF

V gene: TRBV27
clone size: NA
D gene: TRBD1
J gene: TRBJ1-5
CDR3 DNA: TGTGCCAGCAGTACAGGGGCCCTTAGCAATCAGCCCCAGCATTTT
CDR3 protein: CASSTGALSNQPQHF

V gene: TRBV7-2
clone size: few
D gene: NA
J gene: TRBJ1-2
CDR3 DNA: TGTGCCAGCAGCTTAGACCGACAGAGAGCTAACTATGGCTACACCTTC
CDR3 protein: CASSLDRQRANYGYTF

V gene: TRBV20-1
clone size: NA
D gene: NA
J gene: TRBJ2-7
CDR3 DNA: TGCAGTGCTAGAGATCGAGGCAGAATAGAGCAGTACTTC
CDR3 protein: CSARDRGRIEQYF

V gene: TRBV7-7
clone size: few
D gene: NA
J gene: TRBJ1-3
CDR3 DNA: TGTGCTATCTTACAGGGAAACACCATATATTTT
CDR3 protein: CAILQGNTIYF

V gene: TRBV6-5
clone size: few
D gene: TRBD2
J gene: TRBJ2-1
CDR3 DNA: TGTGCCAGCAGTTGGACTAGCGGGGCCTCCTACAATGAGCAGTTCTTC
CDR3 protein: CASSWTSGASYNEQFF

V gene: TRBV20-1
clone size: NA
D gene: NA
J gene: TRBJ2-5
CDR3 DNA: TGCAGTGCTAGAGTCCGACAGGGAGGAGAGACCCAGTACTTC
CDR3 protein: CSARVRQGGETQYF

V gene: TRBV5-1
clone size: few
D gene: NA
J gene: TRBJ2-7
CDR3 DNA: TGCGCCAGCAGCTTGGACAGGCCGATATCCTACGAGCAGTACTTC
CDR3 protein: CASSLDRPISYEQYF

V gene: TRBV9
clone size: NA
D gene: TRBD2
J gene: TRBJ2-1
CDR3 DNA: TGTGCCAGCAGCGCCCCCCTGACTAGCGGAAACTACAATGAGCAGTTCTTC
CDR3 protein: CASSAPLTSGNYNEQFF

V gene: TRBV5-5
clone size: few
D gene: NA
J gene: TRBJ1-6
CDR3 DNA: TGTGCCAGCAGTTGGGACATTCTAAGCTCCTATAATTCACCCCTCCACTTT
CDR3 protein: CASSWDILSSYNSPLHF

V gene: TRBV5-6
clone size: few
D gene: NA
J gene: TRBJ2-4
CDR3 DNA: TGTGCCAGCAGCCGAACAGAAAAGAAAAACATTCAGTACTTC
CDR3 protein: CASSRTEKKNIQYF

V gene: TRBV12-3/TRBV12-4
clone size: many
D gene: NA
J gene: TRBJ2-3
CDR3 DNA: TGTGCCAGCAGCTTCACAGATACGCAGTATTTT
CDR3 protein: CASSFTDTQYF

V gene: TRBV12-3/TRBV12-4
clone size: NA
D gene: NA
J gene: TRBJ1-3
CDR3 DNA: TGTGCCAGCACCCCGGACGGTAGAAACACCATATATTTT
CDR3 protein: CASTPDGRNTIYF

V gene: TRBV7-7
clone size: NA
D gene: NA
J gene: TRBJ2-2
CDR3 DNA: TGTGCTGCGGGGAGACTCATTCAAGACACCGGGGAGCTGTTTTTT
CDR3 protein: CAAGRLIQDTGELFF

V gene: TRBV4-1
clone size: NA
D gene: NA
J gene: TRBJ1-2
CDR3 DNA: TGCGCCAGCAGCCAAGTCAACACCTATGGCTACACCTTC
CDR3 protein: CASSQVNTYGYTF

V gene: TRBV9
clone size: NA
D gene: TRBD1
J gene: TRBJ1-1
CDR3 DNA: TGTGCCAGCAGCGTAGGCCAGGGGGGTCGGGGGACTGAAGCTTTCTTT
CDR3 protein: CASSVGQGGRGTEAFF

V gene: TRBV10-3
clone size: few
D gene: NA
J gene: TRBJ2-3
CDR3 DNA: TGTGCCATCAGTGAGGTCGGGGATACGCAGTATTTT
CDR3 protein: CAISEVGDTQYF

V gene: TRBV7-9
clone size: NA
D gene: NA
J gene: TRBJ2-4
CDR3 DNA: TGTGCCAGCAGCTTAGACAGGTCGGCGATTCAGTACTTC
CDR3 protein: CASSLDRSAIQYF

V gene: TRBV6-1
clone size: few
D gene: NA
J gene: TRBJ2-1
CDR3 DNA: TGTGCCAGCAGTAGGAACCAGCAGTTCTTC
CDR3 protein: CASSRNQQFF

V gene: TRBV7-9
clone size: once
D gene: TRBD2
J gene: TRBJ2-1
CDR3 DNA: TGTGCCAGCAGCTGGCTAGCGGGAGGGGTCAACAATGAGCAGTTCTTC
CDR3 protein: CASSWLAGGVNNEQFF

V gene: TRBV7-9
clone size: NA
D gene: NA
J gene: TRBJ1-4
CDR3 DNA: TGTGCCAGCAGCTCAGCCGGGCGTACTAATGAAAAACTGTTTTTT
CDR3 protein: CASSSAGRTNEKLFF

V gene: TRBV20-1
clone size: NA
D gene: NA
J gene: TRBJ2-2
CDR3 DNA: TGCAGCACCCCCCAGTCTAACACCGGGGAGCTGTTTTTT
CDR3 protein: CSTPQSNTGELFF

V gene: TRBV5-4
clone size: NA
D gene: NA
J gene: TRBJ2-7
CDR3 DNA: TGTGCCGTACCGGTAAACGACGAGCAGTACTTC
CDR3 protein: CAVPVNDEQYF

V gene: TRBV18
clone size: many
D gene: NA
J gene: TRBJ2-5
CDR3 DNA: TGTGCCAGCAGTCCAGGGGAGGAGACCCAGTACTTC
CDR3 protein: CASSPGEETQYF

V gene: TRBV27
clone size: NA
D gene: NA
J gene: TRBJ1-5
CDR3 DNA: TGTGCCAGCAGTAAAGGACAGCATCCTTGGCCCCAGCATTTT
CDR3 protein: CASSKGQHPWPQHF

V gene: TRBV15
clone size: few
D gene: TRBD1
J gene: TRBJ2-5
CDR3 DNA: TGTGCCACCAGCAGAGATATGTTAAGGGACAGGGGGGGGGAGACCCAGTACTTC
CDR3 protein: CATSRDMLRDRGGETQYF

V gene: TRBV11-2
clone size: few
D gene: NA
J gene: TRBJ2-7
CDR3 DNA: TGTGCCAGCAGCCCCCGGGACCTCCCGCCCTACGAGCAGTACTTC
CDR3 protein: CASSPRDLPPYEQYF

V gene: TRBV3-1
clone size: NA
D gene: NA
J gene: TRBJ2-5
CDR3 DNA: TGTGCCAGCAGCCCCCGTTCGCTCCCGTCTGAGACCCAGTACTTC
CDR3 protein: CASSPRSLPSETQYF

V gene: TRBV27
clone size: few
D gene: NA
J gene: TRBJ2-2
CDR3 DNA: TGTGCCAGCAGTTTAGTCAAGGGAACGGGCACCGGGGAGCTGTTTTTT
CDR3 protein: CASSLVKGTGTGELFF

V gene: TRBV5-6
clone size: NA
D gene: TRBD1
J gene: TRBJ1-5
CDR3 DNA: TGTGCCAGCAGCTTGACCCCACAGGGGGGAGCAGAGCCCCAGCATTTT
CDR3 protein: CASSLTPQGGAEPQHF

V gene: TRBV15
clone size: NA
D gene: NA
J gene: TRBJ1-5
CDR3 DNA: TGTGCCACCAGCAGAGATCCCGACAGACCGGGCAATCAGCCCCAGCATTTT
CDR3 protein: CATSRDPDRPGNQPQHF